Presented here are 14 T cell receptor beta chains from one specimen sequenced in a study of blood T cells in healthy people across ages. Through a sample-barcoded 5' primer and a J-beta primer mix, a second PCR was run for roughly 6 to 11 cycles. MiXCR, applied by TCRdb to the 5' RACE reads, yields one record per CDR3 protein. This table holds 500,000 to 550,000 distinct CDR3 sequences, 24% found once. This sample was shared with a second study, whose subject was T cells of mothers and their children.

The sample taken for sequencing was blood. The receptor source for this set is a boy aged 10-17 years in good health.

This clonotype was seen a few times. The chain employs TRBV5-1 and TRBJ1-5; 7 bases are a match to TRBD1. Germline CDR1 SGHRS, CDR2 YFSETQ. The CDR3 length is 15 residues. V shed 3 bases, J shed 0 bases, and the junction held 3 bases outside the gene matches. The CDR3 bases are TGCGCCAGCAGCTCCGGACAGGATAGCAATCAGCCCCAGCATTTT. This codes for CASSSGQDSNQPQHF.

The V call is TRBV7-9, the J call TRBJ2-2, with 8 bases fitting TRBD2. The CDR3 extends over 18 amino acids. Germline V gene data show CDR1 as SEHNR and CDR2 as FQNEAQ (reference sequence). V lost 7 bases and J lost 4; bases outside the gene matches: 17. Here the CDR3 DNA reads TGTGCCAGCATAGCATTTAGCGGGACACTACGTGTCACCGGGGAGCTGTTTTTT. Amino acid sequence: CASIAFSGTLRVTGELFF.

This clonotype was observed a handful of times. A junction boundary mismatches the germline segment, possibly from a read error. The rearrangement uses TRBV10-3 and TRBJ2-5; D may be TRBD1 or TRBD2 (5 bases each). The CDR3 is 11 amino acids. Germline-derived CDR1 and CDR2 are ENHRY and SYGVKD. Written as DNA, the CDR3 is TGTGCCATCAGTGAAGGGGAGACCCAGTCCTTC. The encoded protein is CAISEGETQSF.

This clonotype was seen more than once but under ten times. The chain uses TRBV24-1 and TRBJ1-2, with D perhaps TRBD1 (5 bases). Trimming took 6 bases from V and 0 from J, leaving 7 bases between them. Germline CDR1 KGHDR, CDR2 SFDVKD. The CDR3 is 13 residues long. The CDR3 protein is CATSLTANYGYTF. The CDR3 DNA reads as TGTGCCACCAGTTTGACAGCTAACTATGGCTACACCTTC.

V usage is TRBV9 and J usage is TRBJ2-3; 9 bases line up with TRBD1. CDR1 and CDR2 (germline): SGDLS, YYNGEE. The ends lost 4 bases at V and 3 bases at J; junction bases unmatched: 9. This CDR3 is built from 16 residues. The CDR3: CASSSRLGQGTDTQYF. Here the CDR3 DNA reads TGTGCCAGCAGCTCCCGATTGGGACAGGGAACAGATACGCAGTATTTT.

This sequence joins TRBV11-2 and TRBJ2-7, with D maybe TRBD2 (5 bases). The germline CDR1 and CDR2 sequences are SGHAT and FQNNGV. Trimming pared 4 bases from V and 4 bases from J, leaving 17 bases between. The CDR3 sequence is 15 residues long. CDR3 sequence (DNA): TGTGCCAGCAGCTCCCGGGGAGTGAAGCTTTACGAGCAGTACTTC. It codes for CASSSRGVKLYEQYF.

This clonotype turned up a few times. The chain has TRBV28 and TRBJ2-3; the match to TRBD2 covers 11 bases. Trimming removed 1 base from V and 5 bases from J; junction bases left unmatched: 11. Germline CDR1 MDHEN, CDR2 SYDVKM. The CDR3 consists of 18 residues. The CDR3 DNA sequence: TGTGCCAGCAGTTTATTTTTGCCTAGCGGGAGGATGGAAGATACGCAGTATTTT. Protein: CASSLFLPSGRMEDTQYF.

V gene TRBV5-5 combines with J gene TRBJ2-5; a weak D match, TRBD1 (5 bases). The end of the DNA is better explained by TRBJ2-7, so the J call may be wrong. From germline, CDR1 is SGHKS and CDR2 YYEKEE (reference sequence). The CDR3 has 16 residues. In nucleotides, the CDR3 is TGTGCCAGCAGCGGGGCAGCGATAGCATTCCCCTACGAGCAGTACTTC. It specifies CASSGAAIAFPYEQYF.

This clonotype was counted only a few times. The genes are TRBV12-3 or TRBV12-4 and TRBJ2-1, with 8 bases fitting TRBD2. This CDR3 contains 19 residues. The trim removed 6 bases at V and 0 bases at J, leaving 16 bases unmatched. CDR3 sequence reads: CASRQLAAGIYSSYNEQFF. The CDR3 bases are TGTGCCAGCAGGCAACTAGCGGCCGGGATTTACAGCTCCTACAATGAGCAGTTCTTC.

This clonotype came up a few times. The chain is built from TRBV20-1 and TRBJ2-7; D uncertain. This CDR3 region has 14 residues. Germline V gene lookup returns CDR1 DFQATT and CDR2 SNEGSKA (reference sequence). V was trimmed by 0 bases and J by 2 bases, leaving 11 bases between them. CDR3 sequence reads: CSAREKTGTYEQYF. CDR3 nucleotides: TGCAGTGCTAGAGAAAAGACTGGAACCTACGAGCAGTACTTC.

The chain combines TRBV6-5 with TRBJ1-5, with TRBD1 matching 7 bases. V lost 5 bases, J lost 3 bases, and 7 bases stayed unmatched. The germline gives CDR1 MNHEY, CDR2 SVGAGI. The CDR3 spans 15 residues. Here the CDR3 reads CASSRLGQSNQPQHF. In nucleotides, the CDR3 is TGTGCCAGCAGTCGGCTGGGACAGTCCAATCAGCCCCAGCATTTT.

The DNA of the CDR3 is TGTGCCAGCAGTTACGGAGCCAGCAGAAGAGGAGAGACCCAGTACTTC. It encodes CASSYGASRRGETQYF. This chain connects TRBV6-2 or TRBV6-3 to TRBJ2-5; D remains ambiguous. This CDR3 is 16 amino acids long. Trimming shortened V by 2 bases and J by 4 bases, and 17 bases separated the two germline ends. Germline V gives CDR1 MNHEY, CDR2 SVGEGT.

The genes are TRBV15 and TRBJ1-5; unclear D gene. V was pared by 6 bases and J by 3 bases, with 12 bases between. The CDR3 is 14 amino acids. Germline V CDR1 and CDR2: LNHNV, YYDKDF (reference sequence). DNA for the CDR3: TGTGCCACCAGTGTTCGCGATACCAATCAGCCCCAGCATTTT. Amino acids: CATSVRDTNQPQHF.

This clonotype occurred many times. The chain recombines TRBV4-2 with TRBJ2-4, with D hard to call. The CDR3 is made up of 15 amino acids. V dropped 5 bases and J dropped 2 bases, with 13 bases sitting between them. The germline CDR1 and CDR2 sequences are LGHNA and YNFKEQ. In nucleotides, the CDR3 is TGTGCCAGCAGCGGATGGGCGGCTTCCAAAAACATTCAGTACTTC. Translating it yields CASSGWAASKNIQYF.